These T cell receptor beta chains were read from a single sample in a study of T cell responses to AZD1222 COVID-19 vaccine. Sequencing used immunoSEQ multiplex PCR; TCRdb keeps in-frame clones, though not all of them. The sample yields 120,000 or so clones, approximately 92% seen once. The sequences come from peripheral blood, collected on day 0 of AZD1222 vaccination. The receptors were sampled from an adult in good health. Both conserved end residues are part of each CDR3. D genes are given only for firm matches. Size values are once, few and many counts, or a class for expanded clones, and some rows have none.

>TRBJ2-7|TRBV7-9|.|.
TGTGCCAGCACCGACCTAGTTTTTCCTTACGAGCAGTACTTC
CASTDLVFPYEQYF
>TRBJ2-7|TRBV27|.|TRBD1
TGTGCCAGCAGTACCGCACAGGGGCCGGAGTACTTC
CASSTAQGPEYF
>TRBJ1-2|TRBV20-1|.|TRBD1
TGCAGTTCAGACAGGGGTATGGGCTACACCTTC
CSSDRGMGYTF
>TRBJ2-1|TRBV4-3|.|TRBD2
TGCGCCAGCAGCCCGCGGACTAGCGGGAGGGCCATGGATGAGCAGTTCTTC
CASSPRTSGRAMDEQFF
>TRBJ1-4|TRBV28|.|.
TGTGCCAGCAATGGAGGGGCGGCTAATGAAAAACTGTTTTTT
CASNGGAANEKLFF
>TRBJ2-7|TRBV27|.|.
TGTGCCAGCAGTCGGGGCGGTTACGAGCAGTACTTC
CASSRGGYEQYF
>TRBJ1-2|TRBV29-1|.|TRBD1
TGCAGCGTTGAGTTGGACAGGGGGGCCTATGGCTACACCTTC
CSVELDRGAYGYTF
>TRBJ1-6|TRBV28|.|.
TGTGCCAGCAGTAAGCCGGGACCCGCAGGGTCACCCCTCCACTTT
CASSKPGPAGSPLHF
>TRBJ1-1|TRBV9|.|.
TGTGCCAGCAGCGTAAATGATGGGGGCACTGAAGCTTTCTTT
CASSVNDGGTEAFF
>TRBJ1-4|TRBV3-1/TRBV3-2|.|.
TGTGCCAGCAGCCAAGAAACATCCTATAATGAAAAACTGTTTTTT
CASSQETSYNEKLFF
>TRBJ2-3|TRBV7-2|once|TRBD2
TGTGCCAGCGGGGGACTAGCGGGGGCTGATACGCAGTATTTT
CASGGLAGADTQYF
>TRBJ2-1|TRBV4-3|.|TRBD2
TGCGCCAGCAGCCTGGCTAGCGGGGGGGCATTCTACAATGAGCAGTTCTTC
CASSLASGGAFYNEQFF
>TRBJ2-5|TRBV24-1|.|.
TGTGCCACCAGTGATTTGCCACCAGGGGAAGAGACCCAGTACTTC
CATSDLPPGEETQYF
>TRBJ2-2|TRBV13|.|.
TGTGCCAGCACCCTAGTTGTCGGGGAGCTGTTTTTT
CASTLVVGELFF
>TRBJ1-1|TRBV6-2/TRBV6-3|.|TRBD1
TGTGCCAGCAGGCCTCAGACAGGGGTATGGGGCACTGAAGCTTTCTTT
CASRPQTGVWGTEAFF
>TRBJ1-1|TRBV18|.|TRBD1
TGTGCCAGCATATCGACAGGGCTGGACACTGAAGCTTTCTTT
CASISTGLDTEAFF
>TRBJ2-5|TRBV27|.|.
TGTGCCAGCAGTTCAAGACAGGTGGAGACCCTGAGGCTACTTAAAGAGACCCAGTACTTC
CASSSRQVETLRLLKETQYF
>TRBJ1-5|TRBV12-3/TRBV12-4|.|TRBD1
TGTGCCAGCAGACAGGGGGATCAGCCCCAGCATTTT
CASRQGDQPQHF
>TRBJ1-2|TRBV13|.|TRBD1
TGTGCCAGCAGCCCTCACCGGGACAGGGGGCATAACTATGGCTACACCTTC
CASSPHRDRGHNYGYTF
>TRBJ2-7|TRBV11-2|once|.
TGTGCCAGCAGCTTGGGACGGACCCTTTACTCCTACGAGCAGTACTTC
CASSLGRTLYSYEQYF
>TRBJ1-5|TRBV5-6|.|TRBD1
TGTGCCAGCAGCTCGGACAGGGGGCTAGGTCAGCCCCAGCATTTT
CASSSDRGLGQPQHF
>TRBJ2-1|TRBV5-5|.|TRBD2
TGTGCCAGCAGCCCCTTCCCCATAGCGGGGGCCCCGGAGTTCTTC
CASSPFPIAGAPEFF
>TRBJ2-3|TRBV6-2/TRBV6-3|.|TRBD2
TGTGCCAGCAGTTTCCGGACTAGCGGGGCTCGCACAGATACGCAGTATTTT
CASSFRTSGARTDTQYF
>TRBJ2-7|TRBV20-1|.|.
TGCAGTGCTAGAGCCTACGAGCAGTACTTC
CSARAYEQYF
>TRBJ2-7|TRBV4-2|few|.
TGTGCCAGCAGCCAAGTGGGGTACTACGAGCAGTACTTC
CASSQVGYYEQYF
>TRBJ1-1|TRBV11-3|.|.
TGTGCCAGCAGCTTAAACAGGGACGGTGAAGCTTTCTTT
CASSLNRDGEAFF
>TRBJ1-3|TRBV12-3/TRBV12-4|.|.
TGTGCCAGCAGCCCCTCTCACACCATATATTTT
CASSPSHTIYF
>TRBJ1-4|TRBV28|.|.
TGTGCCAGCACAGGTCCGGCTAATGAAAAACTGTTTTTT
CASTGPANEKLFF
>TRBJ1-2|TRBV28|.|.
TGTGCCAGCAGTTTAGCGGGGCCCGCCTATGGCTACACCTTC
CASSLAGPAYGYTF
>TRBJ2-2|TRBV6-6|few|TRBD2
TGTGCCAGCCAGAGGACTAGCGACACCGGGGAGCTGTTTTTT
CASQRTSDTGELFF
>TRBJ1-2|TRBV27|.|.
TGTGCCAGCAGTTTCCACATCAACTATGGCTACACCTTC
CASSFHINYGYTF
>TRBJ2-6|TRBV19|once|.
TGTGCCAGTACAAGGGCAAATCTCCGCTCTGGGGCCAACGTCCTGACTTTC
CASTRANLRSGANVLTF
>TRBJ1-3|TRBV5-1|.|TRBD1
TGCGCCAGCGGAGACAGGGCCACGGGAAACACCATATATTTT
CASGDRATGNTIYF
>TRBJ2-1|TRBV5-5|.|TRBD1
TGTGCCAGCAGCTTGGGACAGGGGGACTACAATGAGCAGTTCTTC
CASSLGQGDYNEQFF
>TRBJ2-7|TRBV6-5|.|TRBD1
TGTGCCGCCTTCGGACAGGTGATCTCCTACGAGCAGTACTTC
CAAFGQVISYEQYF
>TRBJ2-2|TRBV29-1|.|.
TGCAGCGCCCAGCGGACGGAGAACACCGGGGAGCTGTTTTTT
CSAQRTENTGELFF
>TRBJ2-7|TRBV2|.|TRBD1
TGTGCCAGCATTCGGGACAGGGGATACGAGCAGTACTTC
CASIRDRGYEQYF
>TRBJ2-2|TRBV30|.|.
TGTGCCTGGAGATACGCCGGGGAGCTGTTTTTT
CAWRYAGELFF
>TRBJ2-1|TRBV5-1|.|.
TGCGCCAGCACCGGACTCGGAGGCAACTCCTACAATGAGCAGTTCTTC
CASTGLGGNSYNEQFF
>TRBJ2-3|TRBV14|.|.
TGTGCCAGCAGCCAAGCGACTAGTTCCGATACGCAGTATTTT
CASSQATSSDTQYF
>TRBJ2-1|TRBV28|.|TRBD1
TGTGCCAGCAGTTTGACAGGGGTCTACAATGAGCAGTTCTTC
CASSLTGVYNEQFF
>TRBJ1-6|TRBV9|.|TRBD1
TGTGCCAGCAGCCGGGACAGTTTACCTTATAATTCACCCCTCCACTTT
CASSRDSLPYNSPLHF
>TRBJ1-1|TRBV7-2|.|TRBD1
TGTGCCAGCAGCCGGGGACAGGGGGCAATGGACACTGAAGCTTTCTTT
CASSRGQGAMDTEAFF
>TRBJ1-5|TRBV27|.|.
TGTGCCAGCAGTCGCGTTGGAGGGAGCAATCAGCCCCAGCATTTT
CASSRVGGSNQPQHF
>TRBJ1-1|TRBV5-1|once|.
TGCGCCAGCAGCCCTCAGGGGAACACTGAAGCTTTCTTT
CASSPQGNTEAFF
>TRBJ2-7|TRBV28|.|.
TGTGCCAGCAGCCCCTTGAGGGATGGGGTAGAATCCTACGAGCAGTACTTC
CASSPLRDGVESYEQYF
>TRBJ1-2|TRBV28|once|.
TGTGCCAGCAGTGCCCTAGTGAGAAGATCTTATGGCTACACCTTC
CASSALVRRSYGYTF
>TRBJ1-1|TRBV4-3|.|.
TGCGCCAGCAGCCAAGATCCTCAGGTCGGGGAAACTGAAGCTTTCTTT
CASSQDPQVGETEAFF
>TRBJ2-7|TRBV28|.|TRBD2
TGTGCCAGCACTACCCGGACTAGCGGGATCTACGAGCAGTACTTC
CASTTRTSGIYEQYF
>TRBJ2-5|TRBV4-2|.|.
TGTGCCAGCAGCCAGGAGGGGGGCCGGACCCAGTACTTC
CASSQEGGRTQYF
>TRBJ1-3|TRBV5-4|.|TRBD1
TGTGCCAGCAGCTTGGTCCCAACAGGGGTGACTTCTGGAAACACCATATATTTT
CASSLVPTGVTSGNTIYF
>TRBJ2-3|TRBV4-1|.|TRBD1
TGCGCCAGCAGCCAAGTTCCCATCCGGGACAGGGTTCTTAACACGGGAGATACGCAGTATTTT
CASSQVPIRDRVLNTGDTQYF
>TRBJ2-5|TRBV7-2|.|TRBD1
TGTGCCAGCAGCTTAGTTTCAGGGGGACAGGGAGAAGAGACCCAGTACTTC
CASSLVSGGQGEETQYF
>TRBJ1-2|TRBV6-5|.|.
TGTGCCAGCAGTTATGCCCGCCGCTATGGCTACACCTTC
CASSYARRYGYTF
>TRBJ1-1|TRBV18|.|.
TGTGCCAGCTCACCAGGGGGCGGGTCCACTGAAGCTTTCTTT
CASSPGGGSTEAFF
>TRBJ1-2|TRBV19|.|TRBD1
TGTGCCAGTAGTACCCGCTACAGGGGCGGCTACACCTTC
CASSTRYRGGYTF
>TRBJ2-5|TRBV27|.|TRBD2
TGTGCCAGCAGTTATCTGGCGGGAGGGCTTTTTGAGACCCAGTACTTC
CASSYLAGGLFETQYF
>TRBJ1-2|TRBV5-1|.|TRBD1
TGCGCCAGCAGCTCGACAGGGAGGTATGGCTACACCTTC
CASSSTGRYGYTF